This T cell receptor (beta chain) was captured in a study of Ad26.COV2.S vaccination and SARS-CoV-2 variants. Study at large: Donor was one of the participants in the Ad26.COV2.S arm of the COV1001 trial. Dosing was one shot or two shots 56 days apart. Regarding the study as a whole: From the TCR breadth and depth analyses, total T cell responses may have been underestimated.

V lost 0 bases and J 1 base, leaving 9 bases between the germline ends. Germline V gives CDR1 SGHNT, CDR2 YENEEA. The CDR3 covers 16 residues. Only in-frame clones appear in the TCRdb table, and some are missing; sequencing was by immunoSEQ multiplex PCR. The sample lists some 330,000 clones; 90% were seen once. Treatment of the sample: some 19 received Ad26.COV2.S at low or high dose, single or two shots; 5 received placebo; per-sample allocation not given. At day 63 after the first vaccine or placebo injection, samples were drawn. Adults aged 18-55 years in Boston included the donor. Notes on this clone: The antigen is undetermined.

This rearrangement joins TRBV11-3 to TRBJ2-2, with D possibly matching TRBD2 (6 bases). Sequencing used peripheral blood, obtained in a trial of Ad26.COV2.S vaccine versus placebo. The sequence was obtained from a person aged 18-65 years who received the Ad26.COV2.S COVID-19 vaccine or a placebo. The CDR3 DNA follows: TGTGCCAGCAGCTTAGATAGCGGATTGAACACCGGGGAGCTGTTTTTT. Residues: CASSLDSGLNTGELFF.